The 11 T cell receptor beta chains below all came from one sample that was sequenced in a study of OX40 agonist ivuxolimab in advanced cancers. Method: immunoSEQ multiplex PCR; TCRdb's copy keeps in-frame clones and lacks some. The repertoire consists of 45,000 or so clones, with about 89% occurring once and the leading ten covering roughly 16%. The sample was CD4+ or CD8+ T cells sorted from blood, taken in a trial of the OX40 agonist ivuxolimab. The receptors here all came from an adult with an advanced solid tumor such as melanoma, head and neck, liver or kidney cancer.

This clone appeared once. The chain recombines TRBV7-6 with TRBJ2-1; 11 positions agree with TRBD2. The germline CDR1 and CDR2 sequences are SGHVS and FNYEAQ. J lost 2 bases, V lost 5 bases, and 5 bases had no gene match. The CDR3 spans 16 residues. The CDR3, as DNA: TGTGCCAGCAGCCCGCAGACTAGCGGGGCCTACAATGAGCAGTTCTTC. Translated, it gives CASSPQTSGAYNEQFF. Full variable domain (missing parts from reference TRBV7-6 and TRBJ2-1): GAGVSQSPRYKVTKRGQDVALRCDPISGHVSLYWYRQALGQGPEFLTYFNYEAQQDKSGLPNDRFSAERPEGSISTLTIQRTEQRDSAMYRCASSPQTSGAYNEQFFGPGTRLTVL.

The chain links TRBV4-1 to TRBJ2-3; D gene ambiguous. The V and J ends lost 0 bases and 2 bases respectively, with 12 bases between them. This CDR3 is 16 amino acids long. Germline loops: CDR1 MGHRA, CDR2 YSYEKL. CDR3 in DNA: TGCGCCAGCAGCCAAGAGGGGAAGAGGTACACAGATACGCAGTATTTT. It encodes CASSQEGKRYTDTQYF.

This clone was observed a handful of times. V is TRBV6-5 and J is TRBJ1-6; D is unresolved. Looked up from germline, CDR1 is MNHEY and CDR2 is SVGAGI. The CDR3 is 12 residues long. V gave up 6 bases and J gave up 7 bases, with 7 bases separating them. The CDR3 DNA reads as TGTGCCAGCAGACCCGAAAATTCACCCCTCCACTTT. This codes for CASRPENSPLHF.

The J gene is TRBJ2-2, the V gene TRBV6-5; D perhaps matches TRBD2 (7 bases). Germline V lookup: CDR1 MNHEY, CDR2 SVGAGI. Trimming cost V 7 bases and J 0 bases, with 12 bases left between them. CDR3 length: 15 residues. The CDR3 nucleotides are TGTGCCAGCATGGGGGGGCCCTCGAACACCGGGGAGCTGTTTTTT. Residues: CASMGGPSNTGELFF.

This clone was found a few times. This chain joins TRBV7-9 and TRBJ1-4, with no clear D. The germline gives CDR1 SEHNR, CDR2 FQNEAQ (reference sequence). V lost 2 bases and J lost 8, with 12 bases in between. The CDR3 has 14 residues. The CDR3 DNA reads TGTGCCAGCAGCTTACCCCTGGTGGAGGAAAAACTGTTTTTT. Its translation is CASSLPLVEEKLFF.

This chain uses TRBV7-8 with TRBJ1-3; D is perhaps TRBD1 (5 bases). V lost 4 bases, J lost 6 bases, and 19 bases lay in between. CDR3 length equals 16 residues. Germline values: CDR1 SGHVS, CDR2 FQNEAQ. The CDR3 sequence is CASSYWGPGGENTIYF. The CDR3 DNA sequence: TGTGCCAGCAGCTACTGGGGCCCGGGAGGAGAAAACACCATATATTTT.

The chain employs TRBV7-9 and TRBJ2-7, with 8 bases identical to TRBD1. Germline assignment: CDR1 SEHNR and CDR2 FQNEAQ (reference sequence). The length of the CDR3 is 15 residues. The trim removed 1 base at V and 5 bases at J, leaving 7 bases unmatched. CDR3 nucleotide sequence: TGTGCCAGCAGCTTAGGACGGGACAGGACTAACGAGCAGTACTTC. This gives the protein CASSLGRDRTNEQYF.

CDR3 DNA: TGCGCCAGCAGCCAAGTGGGGTTTATCACAGATACGCAGTATTTT. Translated, it gives CASSQVGFITDTQYF. The rearrangement joins TRBV4-1 to TRBJ2-3; D is undetermined. V was clipped by 1 base and J by 2 bases, with 10 bases between them. This CDR3 has 15 amino acids. The germline V gene encodes CDR1 MGHRA and CDR2 YSYEKL.

This chain connects TRBV18 to TRBJ2-7; the D gene is possibly TRBD1 (6 bases). Germline loops: CDR1 KGHSH, CDR2 LQKENI. The CDR3 is made up of 16 amino acids. V lost 5 bases and J 3 bases, leaving 20 bases between the germline ends. The CDR3 coding sequence is TGTGCCAGCTCATCAAAGGGGGTGCGGATGTTCTACGAGCAGTACTTC. This translates into CASSSKGVRMFYEQYF.

The rearrangement links TRBV27 to TRBJ1-6, with a possible D match to TRBD1 (6 bases). This CDR3 region has 14 residues. In germline, CDR1 is MNHEY, CDR2 SMNVEV (reference sequence). V lost 5 bases and J 6 bases, leaving 11 bases between the germline ends. CDR3 in DNA: TGTGCCAGCAGTCCGACAGGCGGTAATTCACCCCTCCACTTT. Translation: CASSPTGGNSPLHF.

The chain combines TRBV4-2 with TRBJ2-2, with 9 bases identical to TRBD2. Germline V gene sequence: CDR1 LGHNA, CDR2 YNFKEQ. V lost 4 bases and J lost 7; bases outside the gene matches: 13. This CDR3 has 17 amino acids. CDR3 loop: CASSRAEGSGGGGELFF. As DNA, the CDR3 is TGTGCCAGCAGCCGAGCGGAGGGTAGCGGGGGAGGCGGGGAGCTGTTTTTT.